The T cell receptor (beta chain) under discussion was sequenced for a study of blood T cells in healthy people across ages. This clonotype was seen a few times. It was with a sample-barcoded 5' primer and a J-beta primer mix that a second PCR of roughly 6 to 12 cycles was run. Each CDR3 protein gets one entry after TCRdb re-called the 5' RACE reads with MiXCR. The sample lists 1.4 million to 1.5 million distinct CDR3 sequences, approximately 42% occurring once. The CDR3 is 15 amino acids. CDR1 is MNHEY, CDR2 SVGAGI, per germline. The sample comprised blood. V gene TRBV6-5 combines with J gene TRBJ2-4; D could derive from TRBD1 or TRBD2 (5 bases each). With the DNA end fitting TRBJ2-7 better, the J assignment may be wrong. The receptor was derived from a young woman in good health. The CDR3 nucleotides are TGTGCCAGCAGAGACCCGGGGCAGGGCCACTACGAGCAGTACTTC. Residues: CASRDPGQGHYEQYF.